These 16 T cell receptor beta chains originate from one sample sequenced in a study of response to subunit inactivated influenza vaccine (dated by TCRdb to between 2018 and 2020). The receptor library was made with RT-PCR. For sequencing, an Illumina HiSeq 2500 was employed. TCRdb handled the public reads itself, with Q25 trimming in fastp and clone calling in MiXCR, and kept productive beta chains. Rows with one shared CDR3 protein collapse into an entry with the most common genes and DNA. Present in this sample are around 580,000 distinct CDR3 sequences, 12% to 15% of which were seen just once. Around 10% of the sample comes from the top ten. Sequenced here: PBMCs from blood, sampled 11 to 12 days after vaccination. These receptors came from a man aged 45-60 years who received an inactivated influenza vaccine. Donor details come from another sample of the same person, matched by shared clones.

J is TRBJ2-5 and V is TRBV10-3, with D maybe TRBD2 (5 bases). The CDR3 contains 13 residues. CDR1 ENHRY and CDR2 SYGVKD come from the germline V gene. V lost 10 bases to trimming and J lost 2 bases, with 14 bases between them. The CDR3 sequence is CATLAGGQETQYF. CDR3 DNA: TGTGCCACTCTAGCCGGCGGGCAAGAGACCCAGTACTTC.

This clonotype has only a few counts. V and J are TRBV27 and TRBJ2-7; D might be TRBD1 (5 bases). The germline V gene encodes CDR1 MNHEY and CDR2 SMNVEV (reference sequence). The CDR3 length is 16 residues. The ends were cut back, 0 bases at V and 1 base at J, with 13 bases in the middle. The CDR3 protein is CASSLSRVIGSYEQYF. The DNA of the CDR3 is TGTGCCAGCAGTTTATCCAGGGTTATAGGATCCTACGAGCAGTACTTC.

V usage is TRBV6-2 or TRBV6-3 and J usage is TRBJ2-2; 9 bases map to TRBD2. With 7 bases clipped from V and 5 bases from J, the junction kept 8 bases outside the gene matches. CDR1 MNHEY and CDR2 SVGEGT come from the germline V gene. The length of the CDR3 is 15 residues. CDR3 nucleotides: TGTGCCAGCAAGCTAGCGGGATCTCGGACCGGGGAGCTGTTTTTT. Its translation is CASKLAGSRTGELFF.

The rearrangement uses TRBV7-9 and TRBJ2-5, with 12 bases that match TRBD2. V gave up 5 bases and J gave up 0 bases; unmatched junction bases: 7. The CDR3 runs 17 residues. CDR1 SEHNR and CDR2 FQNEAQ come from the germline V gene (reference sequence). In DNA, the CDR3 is TGTGCCAGCAGCACTGGACTAGCGGGGTTGTACCAAGAGACCCAGTACTTC. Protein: CASSTGLAGLYQETQYF.

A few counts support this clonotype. The DNA for the CDR3 is TGTGCCAGCGAACTATCGAGGCACAATGAGCAGTTCTTC. It codes for CASELSRHNEQFF. The rearrangement joins TRBV18 to TRBJ2-1; D unclear. V was cut by 8 bases and J by 5 bases, with 13 bases left in between. This CDR3 has 13 residues. Germline CDR1 KGHSH, CDR2 LQKENI.

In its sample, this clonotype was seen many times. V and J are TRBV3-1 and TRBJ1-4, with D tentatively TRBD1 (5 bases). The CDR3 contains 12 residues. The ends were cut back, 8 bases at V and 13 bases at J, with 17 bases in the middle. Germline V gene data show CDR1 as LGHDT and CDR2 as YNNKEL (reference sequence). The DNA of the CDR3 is TGTGCCAGCGGCGGGGGTCGTGGGACACTGTTTTTT. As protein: CASGGGRGTLFF.

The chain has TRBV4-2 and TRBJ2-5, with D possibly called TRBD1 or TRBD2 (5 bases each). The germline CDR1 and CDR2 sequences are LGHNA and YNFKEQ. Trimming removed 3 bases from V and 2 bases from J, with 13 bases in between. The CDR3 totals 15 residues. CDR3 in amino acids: CASSQGWDAQETQYF. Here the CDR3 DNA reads TGTGCCAGCAGCCAGGGCTGGGACGCTCAAGAGACCCAGTACTTC.

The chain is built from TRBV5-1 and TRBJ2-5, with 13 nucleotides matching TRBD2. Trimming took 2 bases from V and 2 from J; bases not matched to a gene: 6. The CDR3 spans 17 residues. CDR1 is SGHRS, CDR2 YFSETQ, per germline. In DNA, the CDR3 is TGCGCCAGCAGCTTCGAGACTAGCGGGGGGTTGCAAGAGACCCAGTACTTC. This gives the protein CASSFETSGGLQETQYF. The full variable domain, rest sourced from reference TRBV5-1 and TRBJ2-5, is KAGVTQTPRYLIKTRGQQVTLSCSPISGHRSVSWYQQTPGQGLQFLFEYFSETQRNKGNFPGRFSGRQFSNSRSEMNVSTLELGDSALYLCASSFETSGGLQETQYFGPGTRLLVL.

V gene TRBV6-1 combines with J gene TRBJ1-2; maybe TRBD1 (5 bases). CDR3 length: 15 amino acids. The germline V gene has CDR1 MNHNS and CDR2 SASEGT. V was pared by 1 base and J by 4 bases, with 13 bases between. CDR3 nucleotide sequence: TGTGCCAGCAGTGAAGAGAGGGCGGGGCTCTATGGCTACACCTTC. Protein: CASSEERAGLYGYTF.

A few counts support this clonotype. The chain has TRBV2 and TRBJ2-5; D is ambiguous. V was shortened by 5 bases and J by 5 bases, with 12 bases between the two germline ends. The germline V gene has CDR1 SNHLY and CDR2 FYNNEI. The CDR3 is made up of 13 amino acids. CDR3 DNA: TGTGCCAGCAGTCGAGGCAATTCGGAGACCCAGTACTTC. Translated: CASSRGNSETQYF. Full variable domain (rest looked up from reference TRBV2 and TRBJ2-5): EPEVTQTPSHQVTQMGQEVILRCVPISNHLYFYWYRQILGQKVEFLVSFYNNEISEKSEIFDDQFSVERPDGSNFTLKIRSTKLEDSAMYFCASSRGNSETQYFGPGTRLLVL.

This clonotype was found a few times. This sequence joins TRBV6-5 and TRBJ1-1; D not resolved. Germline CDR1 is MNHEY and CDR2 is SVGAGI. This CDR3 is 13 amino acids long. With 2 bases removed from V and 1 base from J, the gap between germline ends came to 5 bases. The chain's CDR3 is CASSYRPNTEAFF. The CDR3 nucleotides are TGTGCCAGCAGTTACAGGCCGAACACTGAAGCTTTCTTT.

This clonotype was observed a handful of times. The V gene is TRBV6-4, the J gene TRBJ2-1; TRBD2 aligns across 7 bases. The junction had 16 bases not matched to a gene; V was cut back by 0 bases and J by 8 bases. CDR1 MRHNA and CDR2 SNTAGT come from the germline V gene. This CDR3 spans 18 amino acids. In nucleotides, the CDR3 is TGTGCCAGCAGTGACTCCAAGGCGACTAGCCCGGTTTACTATGAGCAGTTCTTC. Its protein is CASSDSKATSPVYYEQFF.

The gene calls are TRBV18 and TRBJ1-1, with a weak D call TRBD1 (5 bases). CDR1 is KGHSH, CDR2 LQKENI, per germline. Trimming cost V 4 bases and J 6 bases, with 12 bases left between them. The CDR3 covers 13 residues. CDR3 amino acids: CASSHPGGSEAFF. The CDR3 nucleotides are TGTGCCAGCTCACACCCGGGGGGATCTGAAGCTTTCTTT. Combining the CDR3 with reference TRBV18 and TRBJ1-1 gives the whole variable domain NAGVMQNPRHLVRRRGQEARLRCSPMKGHSHVYWYRQLPEEGLKFMVYLQKENIIDESGMPKERFSAEFPKEGPSILRIQQVVRGDSAAYFCASSHPGGSEAFFGQGTRLTVV.

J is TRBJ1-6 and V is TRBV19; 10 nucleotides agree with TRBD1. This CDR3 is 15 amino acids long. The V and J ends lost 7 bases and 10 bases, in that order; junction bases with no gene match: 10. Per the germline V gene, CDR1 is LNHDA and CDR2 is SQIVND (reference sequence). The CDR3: CASTTIGTGASPLHF. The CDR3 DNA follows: TGTGCCAGTACAACAATCGGGACAGGGGCCTCACCCCTCCACTTT.

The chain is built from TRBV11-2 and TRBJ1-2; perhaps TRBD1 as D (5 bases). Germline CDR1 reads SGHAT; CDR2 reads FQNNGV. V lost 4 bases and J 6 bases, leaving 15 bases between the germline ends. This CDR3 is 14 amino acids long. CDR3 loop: CASSSTDQGNGYTF. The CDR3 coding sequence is TGTGCCAGCAGCTCGACTGATCAGGGAAATGGCTACACCTTC.

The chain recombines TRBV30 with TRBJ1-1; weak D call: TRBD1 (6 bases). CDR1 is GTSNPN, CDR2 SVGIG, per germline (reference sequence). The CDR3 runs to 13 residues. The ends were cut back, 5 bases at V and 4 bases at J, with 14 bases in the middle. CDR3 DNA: TGTGCCTGGGGAACAGGGTTTGGCACTGAAGCTTTCTTT. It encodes CAWGTGFGTEAFF.